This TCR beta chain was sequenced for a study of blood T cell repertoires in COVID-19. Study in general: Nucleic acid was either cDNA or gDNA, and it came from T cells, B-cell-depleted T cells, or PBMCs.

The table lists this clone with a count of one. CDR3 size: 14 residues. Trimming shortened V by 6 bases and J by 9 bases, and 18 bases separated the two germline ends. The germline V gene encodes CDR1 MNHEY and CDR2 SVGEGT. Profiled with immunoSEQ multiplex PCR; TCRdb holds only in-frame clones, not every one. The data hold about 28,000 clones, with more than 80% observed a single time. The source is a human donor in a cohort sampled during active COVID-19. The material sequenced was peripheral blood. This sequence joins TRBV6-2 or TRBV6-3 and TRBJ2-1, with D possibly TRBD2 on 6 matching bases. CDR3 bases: TGTGCCAGCAGCCGGGACTCAGGAAAGTTTGAGCAGTTCTTC. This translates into CASSRDSGKFEQFF.